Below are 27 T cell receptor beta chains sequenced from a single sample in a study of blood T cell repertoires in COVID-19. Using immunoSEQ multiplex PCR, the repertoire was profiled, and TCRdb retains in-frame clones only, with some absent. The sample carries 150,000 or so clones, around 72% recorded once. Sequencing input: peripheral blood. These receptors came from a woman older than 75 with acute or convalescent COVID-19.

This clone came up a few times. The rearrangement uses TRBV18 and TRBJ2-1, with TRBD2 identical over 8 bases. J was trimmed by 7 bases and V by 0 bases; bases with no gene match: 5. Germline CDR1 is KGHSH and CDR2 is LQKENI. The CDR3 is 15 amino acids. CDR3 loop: CASSPPAGAGNEQFF. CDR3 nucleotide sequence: TGTGCCAGCTCACCACCAGCGGGAGCGGGGAATGAGCAGTTCTTC. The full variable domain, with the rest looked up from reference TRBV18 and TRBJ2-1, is NAGVMQNPRHLVRRRGQEARLRCSPMKGHSHVYWYRQLPEEGLKFMVYLQKENIIDESGMPKERFSAEFPKEGPSILRIQQVVRGDSAAYFCASSPPAGAGNEQFFGPGTRLTVL.

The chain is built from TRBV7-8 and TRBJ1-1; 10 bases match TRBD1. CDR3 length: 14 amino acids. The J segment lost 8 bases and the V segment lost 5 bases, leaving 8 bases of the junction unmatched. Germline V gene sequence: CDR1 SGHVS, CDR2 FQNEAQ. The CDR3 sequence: CASSLGTGDFEAFF. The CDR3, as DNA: TGTGCCAGCAGCCTCGGGACAGGGGACTTCGAAGCTTTCTTT.

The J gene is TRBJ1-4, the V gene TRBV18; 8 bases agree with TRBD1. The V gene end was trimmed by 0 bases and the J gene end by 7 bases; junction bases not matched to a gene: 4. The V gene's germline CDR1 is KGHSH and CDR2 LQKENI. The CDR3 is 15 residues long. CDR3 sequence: CASSPPQGTGEKLFF. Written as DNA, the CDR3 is TGTGCCAGCTCACCACCGCAGGGGACAGGTGAAAAACTGTTTTTT.

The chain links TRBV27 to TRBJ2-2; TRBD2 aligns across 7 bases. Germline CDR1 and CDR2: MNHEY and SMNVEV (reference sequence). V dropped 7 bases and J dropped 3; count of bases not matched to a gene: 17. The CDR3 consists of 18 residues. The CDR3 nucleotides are TGTGCCAGCAACCAAAGAGCCGGGGCTAGCGGACACACCGGGGAGCTGTTTTTT. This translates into CASNQRAGASGHTGELFF.

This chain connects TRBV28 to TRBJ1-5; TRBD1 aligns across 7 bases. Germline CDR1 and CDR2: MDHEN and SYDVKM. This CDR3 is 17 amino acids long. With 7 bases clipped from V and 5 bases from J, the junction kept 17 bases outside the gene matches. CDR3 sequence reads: CASTTLLFLTGDQPQHF. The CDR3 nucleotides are TGTGCCAGCACCACCTTACTTTTCTTAACAGGGGATCAGCCCCAGCATTTT.

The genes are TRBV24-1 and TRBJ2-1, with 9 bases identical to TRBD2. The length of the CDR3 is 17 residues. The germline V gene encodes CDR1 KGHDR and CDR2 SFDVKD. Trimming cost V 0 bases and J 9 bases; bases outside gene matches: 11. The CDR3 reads CATSDLQSGLASVEQFF. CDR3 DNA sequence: TGTGCCACCAGTGATTTGCAGTCGGGACTAGCTTCTGTTGAGCAGTTCTTC.

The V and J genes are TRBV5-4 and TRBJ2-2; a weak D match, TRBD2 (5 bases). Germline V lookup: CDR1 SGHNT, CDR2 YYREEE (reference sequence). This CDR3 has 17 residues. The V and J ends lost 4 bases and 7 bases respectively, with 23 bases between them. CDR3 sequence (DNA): TGTGCCAGCAGCACGGGCCCCTCTCGGGGTACGGACGGGGAGCTGTTTTTT. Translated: CASSTGPSRGTDGELFF.

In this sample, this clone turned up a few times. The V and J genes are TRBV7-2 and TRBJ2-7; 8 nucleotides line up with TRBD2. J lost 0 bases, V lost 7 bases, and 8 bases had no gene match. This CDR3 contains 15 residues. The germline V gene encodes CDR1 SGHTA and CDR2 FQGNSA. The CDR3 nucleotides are TGTGCCAGCACCCATAGCGGGATGGGCTCCTACGAGCAGTACTTC. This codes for CASTHSGMGSYEQYF.

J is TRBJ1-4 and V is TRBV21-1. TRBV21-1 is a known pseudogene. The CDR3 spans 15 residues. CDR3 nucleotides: TGTGCCAGCAGCCTCTGCGGGGACGGATACGAAAAACTGTTTTTT. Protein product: CASSLCGDGYEKLFF.

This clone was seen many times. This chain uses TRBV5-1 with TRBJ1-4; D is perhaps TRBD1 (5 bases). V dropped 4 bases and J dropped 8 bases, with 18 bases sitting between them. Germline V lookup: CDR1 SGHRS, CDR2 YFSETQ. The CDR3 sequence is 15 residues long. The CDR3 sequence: CASSPVSGGDEKLFF. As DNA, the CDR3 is TGCGCCAGCAGCCCCGTCTCGGGGGGAGACGAAAAACTGTTTTTT.

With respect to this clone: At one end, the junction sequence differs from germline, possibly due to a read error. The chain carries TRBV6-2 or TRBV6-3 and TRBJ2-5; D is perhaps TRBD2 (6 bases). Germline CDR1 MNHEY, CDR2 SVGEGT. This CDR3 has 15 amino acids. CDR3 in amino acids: CASTYGTPGAETQYF. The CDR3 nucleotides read TGTGCCAGCACTTACGGGACCCCGGGAGCCGAGACCCAGTACTTC.

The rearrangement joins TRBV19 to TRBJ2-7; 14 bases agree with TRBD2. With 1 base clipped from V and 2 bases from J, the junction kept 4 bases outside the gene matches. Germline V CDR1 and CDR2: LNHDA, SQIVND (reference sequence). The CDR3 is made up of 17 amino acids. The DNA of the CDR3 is TGTGCCAGTAGTATAGTCGGGACTAGCGGGAGTCCCTACGAGCAGTACTTC. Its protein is CASSIVGTSGSPYEQYF.

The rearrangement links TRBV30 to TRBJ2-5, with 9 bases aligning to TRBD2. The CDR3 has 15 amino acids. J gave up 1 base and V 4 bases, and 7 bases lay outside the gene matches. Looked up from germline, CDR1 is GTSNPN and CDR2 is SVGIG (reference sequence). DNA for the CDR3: TGTGCCTGGAAAGGAGCGGGAGGACTCCAAGAGACCCAGTACTTC. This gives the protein CAWKGAGGLQETQYF.

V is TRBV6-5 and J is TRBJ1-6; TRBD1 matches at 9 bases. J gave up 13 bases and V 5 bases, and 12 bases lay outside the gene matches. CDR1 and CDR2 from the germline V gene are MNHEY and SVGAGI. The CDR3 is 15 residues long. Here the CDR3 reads CASSTRDRAPKPLHF. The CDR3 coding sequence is TGTGCCAGCAGTACCCGGGACAGGGCCCCAAAGCCCCTCCACTTT.

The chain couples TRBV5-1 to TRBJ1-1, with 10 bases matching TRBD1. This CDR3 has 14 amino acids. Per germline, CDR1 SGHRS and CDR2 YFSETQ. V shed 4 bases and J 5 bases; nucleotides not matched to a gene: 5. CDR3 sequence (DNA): TGCGCCAGCAGCGCCGGACAGGGGGGAACTGAAGCTTTCTTT. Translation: CASSAGQGGTEAFF.

The CDR3 region has the DNA TGTGCCAGCAGCGTAGAGGGACAGGTATTACACCCCAATGAGCAGTTCTTC. Residues: CASSVEGQVLHPNEQFF. The genes are TRBV9 and TRBJ2-1, with 8 bases fitting TRBD1. With V trimmed by 0 bases and J by 6 bases, 11 bases remained unmatched. This CDR3 spans 17 amino acids. The V gene's germline CDR1 is SGDLS and CDR2 YYNGEE. The full variable domain, with the rest looked up from reference TRBV9 and TRBJ2-1, is DSGVTQTPKHLITATGQRVTLRCSPRSGDLSVYWYQQSLDQGLQFLIQYYNGEERAKGNILERFSAQQFPDLHSELNLSSLELGDSALYFCASSVEGQVLHPNEQFFGPGTRLTVL.

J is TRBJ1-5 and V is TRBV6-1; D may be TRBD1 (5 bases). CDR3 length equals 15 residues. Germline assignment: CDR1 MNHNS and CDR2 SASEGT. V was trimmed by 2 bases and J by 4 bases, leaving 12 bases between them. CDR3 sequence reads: CASSELAGGNQPQHF. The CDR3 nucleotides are TGTGCCAGCAGTGAACTAGCCGGGGGGAATCAGCCCCAGCATTTT.

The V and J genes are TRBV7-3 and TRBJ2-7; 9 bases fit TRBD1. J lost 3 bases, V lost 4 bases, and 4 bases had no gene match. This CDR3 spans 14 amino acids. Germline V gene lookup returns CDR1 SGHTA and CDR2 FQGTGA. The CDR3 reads CASSYLTGGYEQYF. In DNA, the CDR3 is TGTGCCAGCAGCTATTTGACAGGGGGCTACGAGCAGTACTTC.

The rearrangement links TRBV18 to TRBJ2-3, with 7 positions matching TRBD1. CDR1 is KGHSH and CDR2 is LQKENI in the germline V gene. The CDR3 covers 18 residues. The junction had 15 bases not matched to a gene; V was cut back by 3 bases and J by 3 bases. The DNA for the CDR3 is TGTGCCAGCTCACCCGGCGCACACAGGGGCCCTGGTACAGATACGCAGTATTTT. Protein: CASSPGAHRGPGTDTQYF.

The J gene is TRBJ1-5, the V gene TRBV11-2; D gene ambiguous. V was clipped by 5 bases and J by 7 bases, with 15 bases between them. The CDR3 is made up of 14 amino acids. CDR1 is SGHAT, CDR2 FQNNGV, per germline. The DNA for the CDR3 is TGTGCCAGCAGCCTCGGCAGAGGCAGCCAGCCCCAGCATTTT. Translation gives CASSLGRGSQPQHF.

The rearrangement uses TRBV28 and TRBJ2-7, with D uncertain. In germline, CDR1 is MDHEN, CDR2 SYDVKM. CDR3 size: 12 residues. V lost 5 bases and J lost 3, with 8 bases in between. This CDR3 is CASSARVYEQYF. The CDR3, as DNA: TGTGCCAGCAGTGCTCGAGTCTACGAGCAGTACTTC.

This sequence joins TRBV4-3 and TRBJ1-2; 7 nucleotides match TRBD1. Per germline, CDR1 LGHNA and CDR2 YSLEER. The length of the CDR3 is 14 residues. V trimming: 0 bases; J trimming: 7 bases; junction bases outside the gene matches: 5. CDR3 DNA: TGCGCCAGCAGCCAAGACAGGGGGTTGATTGGCTACACCTTC. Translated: CASSQDRGLIGYTF.

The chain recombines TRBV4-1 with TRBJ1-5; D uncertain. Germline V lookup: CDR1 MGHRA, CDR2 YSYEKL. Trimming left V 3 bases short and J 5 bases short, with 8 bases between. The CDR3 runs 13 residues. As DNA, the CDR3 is TGCGCCAGCAGCCATCCCGGGTATCAGCCCCAGCATTTT. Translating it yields CASSHPGYQPQHF.

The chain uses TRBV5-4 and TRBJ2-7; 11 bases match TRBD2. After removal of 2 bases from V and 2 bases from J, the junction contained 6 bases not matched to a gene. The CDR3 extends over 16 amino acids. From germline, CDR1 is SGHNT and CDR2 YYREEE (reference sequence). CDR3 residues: CASSFMLAGGAYEQYF. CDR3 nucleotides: TGTGCCAGCAGCTTTATGCTAGCGGGGGGCGCCTACGAGCAGTACTTC.

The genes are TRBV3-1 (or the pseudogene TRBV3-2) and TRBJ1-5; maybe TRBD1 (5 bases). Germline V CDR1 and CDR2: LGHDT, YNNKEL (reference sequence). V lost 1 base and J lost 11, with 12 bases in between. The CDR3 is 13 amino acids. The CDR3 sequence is CASSQGRGEAQHF. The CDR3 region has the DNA TGTGCCAGCAGCCAAGGAAGGGGTGAAGCCCAGCATTTT.

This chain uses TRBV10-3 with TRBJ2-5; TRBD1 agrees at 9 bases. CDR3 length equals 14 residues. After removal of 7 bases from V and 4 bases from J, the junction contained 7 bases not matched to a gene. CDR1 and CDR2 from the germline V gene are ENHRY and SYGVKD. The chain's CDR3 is CAIKRDRDSETQYF. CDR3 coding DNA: TGTGCCATCAAGAGGGACAGGGACTCAGAGACCCAGTACTTC.

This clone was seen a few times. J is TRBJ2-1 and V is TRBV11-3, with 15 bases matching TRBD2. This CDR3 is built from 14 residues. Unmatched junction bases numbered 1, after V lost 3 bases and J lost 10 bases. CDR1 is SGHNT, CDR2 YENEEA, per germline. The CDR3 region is CASSLGTSGREQFF. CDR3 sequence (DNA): TGTGCCAGCAGCTTGGGGACTAGCGGGAGGGAGCAGTTCTTC.